These 4 T cell receptor beta chains originate from one sample sequenced in a study of blood T cell repertoires in COVID-19. The repertoire was sequenced with immunoSEQ multiplex PCR; TCRdb's copy has only in-frame clones and lacks some. The profile shows 100,000 to 150,000 clones, 85% to 90% of them singletons. The specimen was peripheral blood. These receptors originate from a man in his sixties or seventies with active COVID-19.

The chain couples TRBV6-1 to TRBJ1-6, with 8 bases matching TRBD1. This CDR3 spans 14 amino acids. V lost 1 base and J lost 7; bases outside the gene matches: 0. Germline V gene sequence: CDR1 MNHNS, CDR2 SASEGT. The CDR3 protein is CASSEGDRNSPLHF. CDR3 nucleotides: TGTGCCAGCAGTGAAGGGGACAGGAATTCACCCCTCCACTTT.

The rearrangement joins TRBV3-1 (or the pseudogene TRBV3-2) to TRBJ2-1; 9 nucleotides agree with TRBD2. Germline trimming cut 4 bases from V and 5 bases from J; bases unmatched to any gene: 6. The CDR3 is made up of 15 amino acids. Germline V gene data show CDR1 as LGHDT and CDR2 as YNNKEL (reference sequence). Here the CDR3 reads CASSRPSGTNNEQFF. In nucleotides, the CDR3 is TGTGCCAGCAGCCGACCTAGCGGGACCAACAATGAGCAGTTCTTC.

V gene TRBV19 combines with J gene TRBJ2-3; D is undetermined. Germline assignment: CDR1 LNHDA and CDR2 SQIVND (reference sequence). V lost 3 bases and J lost 2, with 6 bases in between. The CDR3 covers 13 residues. In DNA, the CDR3 is TGTGCCAGTAGTATCCGGTTCACAGATACGCAGTATTTT. It is translated as CASSIRFTDTQYF.

The V call is TRBV7-9, the J call TRBJ2-7; 8 nucleotides align to TRBD1. The V gene end was trimmed by 5 bases and the J gene end by 2 bases; junction bases not matched to a gene: 5. Germline V gives CDR1 SEHNR, CDR2 FQNEAQ (reference sequence). CDR3 length equals 14 residues. This chain's CDR3 is CASSRTGPAYEQYF. The CDR3, as DNA: TGTGCCAGCAGCCGGACAGGGCCAGCCTACGAGCAGTACTTC.